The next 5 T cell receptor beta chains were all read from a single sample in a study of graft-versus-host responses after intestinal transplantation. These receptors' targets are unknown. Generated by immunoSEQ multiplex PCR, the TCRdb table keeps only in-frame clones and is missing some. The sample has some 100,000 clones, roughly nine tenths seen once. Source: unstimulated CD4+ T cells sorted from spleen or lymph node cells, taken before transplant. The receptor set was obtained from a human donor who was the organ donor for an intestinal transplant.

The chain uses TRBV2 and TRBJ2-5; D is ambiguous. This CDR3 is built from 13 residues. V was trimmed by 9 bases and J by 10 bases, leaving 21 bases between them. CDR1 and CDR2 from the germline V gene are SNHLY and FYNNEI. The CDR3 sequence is CASSPGQSWGQYF. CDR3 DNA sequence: TGTGCCAGTAGTCCCGGGCAATCGTGGGGCCAGTACTTC.

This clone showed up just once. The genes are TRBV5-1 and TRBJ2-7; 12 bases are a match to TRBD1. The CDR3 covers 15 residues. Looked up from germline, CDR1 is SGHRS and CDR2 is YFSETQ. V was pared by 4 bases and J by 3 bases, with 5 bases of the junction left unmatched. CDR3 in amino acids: CASSRGTGGSYEQYF. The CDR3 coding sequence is TGCGCCAGCAGCAGGGGGACAGGGGGCAGCTACGAGCAGTACTTC.

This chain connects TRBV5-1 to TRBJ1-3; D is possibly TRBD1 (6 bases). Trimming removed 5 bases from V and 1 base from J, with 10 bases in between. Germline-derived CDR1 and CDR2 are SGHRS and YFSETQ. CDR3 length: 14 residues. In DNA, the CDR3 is TGCGCCAGCAGTCGCCAGGGGTCTGGAAACACCATATATTTT. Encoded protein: CASSRQGSGNTIYF. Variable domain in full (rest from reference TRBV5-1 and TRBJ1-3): KAGVTQTPRYLIKTRGQQVTLSCSPISGHRSVSWYQQTPGQGLQFLFEYFSETQRNKGNFPGRFSGRQFSNSRSEMNVSTLELGDSALYLCASSRQGSGNTIYFGEGSWLTVV.

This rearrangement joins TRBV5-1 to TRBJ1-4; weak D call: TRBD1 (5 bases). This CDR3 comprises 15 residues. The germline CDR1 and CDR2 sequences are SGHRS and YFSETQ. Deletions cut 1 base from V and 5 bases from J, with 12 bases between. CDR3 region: CASSLRGDENEKLFF. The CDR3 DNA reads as TGCGCCAGCAGCTTGAGGGGCGACGAAAATGAAAAACTGTTTTTT.

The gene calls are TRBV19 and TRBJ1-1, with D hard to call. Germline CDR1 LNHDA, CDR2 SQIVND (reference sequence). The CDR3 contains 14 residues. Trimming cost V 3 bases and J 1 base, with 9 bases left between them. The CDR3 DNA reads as TGTGCCAGTAGTATCGATAGGAAGAACACTGAAGCTTTCTTT. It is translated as CASSIDRKNTEAFF.